Each of the 29 T cell receptor beta chains below was sequenced from the same sample in a study of regulatory T cells in long-lasting Graves disease. Relying on iRepertoire HTBI primers and Arm-PCR of CDR3 regions, the team built TCR beta libraries. TCRdb re-called the multiplex PCR reads with MiXCR, one entry per CDR3 protein. The sample lists 400,000 to 500,000 distinct CDR3 sequences, 14% seen once, with over 15% in the top ten. Indicated time point: newly diagnosed GD, antithyroid drugs for less than 3 months. Making the TCR library involved RNA that had been extracted from PBMCs. This same sample was also part of a study on T cells in Graves' hyperthyroidism and ophthalmopathy.

The material sequenced was peripheral blood mononuclear cells (PBMCs), taken at new diagnosis, from a patient treated with antithyroid drugs. The receptor set was obtained from a woman aged 50 to 65 with Graves disease.

This clonotype was recorded a few times. In nucleotides, the CDR3 is TGTGCCAGCACTACCGCTGGCGGGATCTGGAATGAGCAGTTCTTC. The encoded protein is CASTTAGGIWNEQFF. V usage is TRBV7-9 and J usage is TRBJ2-1; a weak D match, TRBD2 (6 bases). The V gene's germline CDR1 is SEHNR and CDR2 FQNEAQ (reference sequence). The CDR3 extends over 15 amino acids. V was clipped by 7 bases and J by 7 bases, with 20 bases between them.

There are a few counts of this clonotype. The V gene is TRBV5-1, the J gene TRBJ1-4, with 9 bases fitting TRBD1. This CDR3 has 18 residues. The V gene's germline CDR1 is SGHRS and CDR2 YFSETQ. Losses at the gene ends were 3 bases for V and 4 bases for J; bases not matched to a gene: 13. The CDR3 protein is CASSSTPAGQGNNEKLFF. In DNA form, the CDR3 reads TGCGCCAGCAGCTCAACCCCAGCCGGACAGGGGAATAATGAAAAACTGTTTTTT.

The chain joins TRBV27 to TRBJ1-4; D uncertain. Germline V gene lookup returns CDR1 MNHEY and CDR2 SMNVEV (reference sequence). Trimming pared 6 bases from V and 5 bases from J, leaving 16 bases between. This CDR3 has 15 amino acids. The CDR3, as DNA: TGTGCCAGCAGAACCCGTCCGGGCCTAAATGAAAAACTGTTTTTT. Translating it yields CASRTRPGLNEKLFF.

In this sample, this clonotype turned up many times. CDR3 nucleotide sequence: TGTGCCAGCAGTGGAGGGGACGGGAACAATCAGCCCCAGCATTTT. Its translation: CASSGGDGNNQPQHF. This rearrangement joins TRBV2 to TRBJ1-5; possibly TRBD1 for D (5 bases). The CDR3 runs 15 residues. Germline CDR1 reads SNHLY; CDR2 reads FYNNEI. V lost 4 bases, J lost 3 bases, and 13 bases lay in between.

This clonotype was seen ten or more times. V usage is TRBV6-1 and J usage is TRBJ2-7; maybe TRBD2 (5 bases). CDR1 MNHNS and CDR2 SASEGT come from the germline V gene. Trimming removed 3 bases from V and 2 bases from J, with 17 bases in between. The CDR3 is made up of 16 amino acids. DNA for the CDR3: TGTGCCAGCAGTGATGGTCTACGCAGCGGAGCCTACGAGCAGTACTTC. This encodes CASSDGLRSGAYEQYF.

This clonotype was counted ten times or more. This chain links TRBV28 with TRBJ2-1; 8 bases line up with TRBD1. V lost 3 bases and J lost 6; bases outside the gene matches: 7. CDR3 length: 15 amino acids. The germline V gene encodes CDR1 MDHEN and CDR2 SYDVKM. The CDR3 region is CASSLHGTGVNEQFF. In DNA form, the CDR3 reads TGTGCCAGCAGTTTGCATGGGACAGGTGTCAATGAGCAGTTCTTC.

The chain couples TRBV7-9 to TRBJ2-1; tentatively, D is TRBD1 (6 bases). Per the germline V gene, CDR1 is SEHNR and CDR2 is FQNEAQ (reference sequence). Trimming removed 1 base at V and 6 bases at J, with 13 bases between. The CDR3 loop spans 15 amino acids. The CDR3 loop is CASSLGEDRSNEQFF. The CDR3, as DNA: TGTGCCAGCAGCTTAGGCGAAGACAGGTCCAATGAGCAGTTCTTC.

This clonotype was observed many times. This chain uses TRBV12-3 or TRBV12-4 with TRBJ1-6, with 12 bases aligning to TRBD1. The CDR3 covers 16 residues. J was trimmed by 10 bases and V by 5 bases; bases with no gene match: 9. CDR3 in amino acids: CASSRDRGRVESPLHF. The CDR3 DNA is TGTGCCAGCAGTCGGGACAGGGGGCGCGTTGAGTCACCCCTCCACTTT.

Many counts were recorded for this clonotype. The J gene is TRBJ1-3, the V gene TRBV28; D is unresolved. The CDR3 totals 15 residues. In germline, CDR1 is MDHEN, CDR2 SYDVKM. Trimming left V 1 base short and J 2 bases short, with 9 bases between. In DNA form, the CDR3 reads TGTGCCAGCAGTTTATCGGGGATCCCTGGAAACACCATATATTTT. This translates into CASSLSGIPGNTIYF.

This clonotype has a handful of counts. This chain links TRBV9 with TRBJ2-7; 7 nucleotides line up with TRBD1. After removal of 0 bases from V and 4 bases from J, the junction contained 13 bases not matched to a gene. The V gene's germline CDR1 is SGDLS and CDR2 YYNGEE. This CDR3 contains 17 residues. In DNA, the CDR3 is TGTGCCAGCAGCGTAGCCTCCCCGAGACAGGGATGGTACGAGCAGTACTTC. The encoded protein is CASSVASPRQGWYEQYF.

This clonotype was recorded a few times. The chain uses TRBV3-1 and TRBJ2-7; 7 nucleotides align to TRBD2. CDR3 length: 15 amino acids. In germline, CDR1 is LGHDT, CDR2 YNNKEL (reference sequence). Trimming removed 5 bases from V and 2 bases from J; junction bases left unmatched: 9. CDR3 region: CASSYPGLPTYEQYF. The CDR3, as DNA: TGTGCCAGCAGCTACCCGGGACTACCAACCTACGAGCAGTACTTC.

This clonotype was detected ten times or more. This chain's CDR3 is CASSPDRELYEQYF. CDR3 in DNA: TGTGCCAGCAGCCCCGACAGGGAACTCTACGAGCAGTACTTC. V usage is TRBV28 and J usage is TRBJ2-7, with TRBD1 matching 7 bases. The CDR3 runs 14 residues. V shed 6 bases, J shed 3 bases, and the junction held 8 bases outside the gene matches. CDR1 is MDHEN and CDR2 is SYDVKM in the germline V gene.

This clonotype was seen repeatedly, ten times or more. The chain combines TRBV11-2 with TRBJ2-5; no definite D call. The CDR3 covers 14 residues. CDR1 is SGHAT, CDR2 FQNNGV, per germline. Deletions cut 1 base from V and 4 bases from J, with 10 bases between. The CDR3 nucleotides read TGTGCCAGCAGCTTAGGTATCAAGTCAGAGACCCAGTACTTC. Its protein is CASSLGIKSETQYF.

The chain combines TRBV9 with TRBJ2-3, with 8 nucleotides matching TRBD1. CDR1 is SGDLS, CDR2 YYNGEE, per germline. Germline trimming cut 2 bases from V and 3 bases from J; bases unmatched to any gene: 5. The CDR3 runs 15 residues. CDR3 residues: CASSVQGAWTDTQYF. In DNA form, the CDR3 reads TGTGCCAGCAGCGTCCAGGGGGCCTGGACAGATACGCAGTATTTT.

This clonotype has more than one count but fewer than ten. V and J are TRBV13 and TRBJ2-7; TRBD1 matches 12 bases. The CDR3 totals 16 residues. After removal of 4 bases from V and 5 bases from J, the junction contained 9 bases not matched to a gene. In germline, CDR1 is PRHDT, CDR2 FYEKMQ (reference sequence). CDR3 DNA: TGTGCCAGCAGCTCATTCCCCGGGACAGGGGGCCACGAGCAGTACTTC. Protein sequence: CASSSFPGTGGHEQYF.

Note on this clonotype: A much larger clone differs from this one at a single base, so this may be a read error. V gene TRBV30 combines with J gene TRBJ1-5, with D uncertain. Looked up from germline, CDR1 is GTSNPN and CDR2 is SVGIG (reference sequence). CDR3 length equals 14 residues. The CDR3 loop is CGWRGSSSNQPQHF. The CDR3 nucleotides read TGTGGCTGGAGAGGTAGTTCCAGCAATCAGCCCCAGCATTTT.

As for this clonotype: A much larger clone sits a single nucleotide away, making a read error possible. The rearrangement uses TRBV19 and TRBJ2-5, with 7 bases matching TRBD2. Germline V lookup: CDR1 LNHDA, CDR2 SQIVND (reference sequence). The CDR3 totals 15 residues. This CDR3 is CASSGSMAGEETRYF. The CDR3, as DNA: TGTGCCAGTAGTGGCTCTATGGCGGGAGAGGAGACCCGGTACTTC.

The genes are TRBV7-3 and TRBJ2-2; D is ambiguous. Germline V gives CDR1 SGHTA, CDR2 FQGTGA. The CDR3 is 15 amino acids. The V end lost 2 bases, the J end lost 1 base, and 8 bases lay between the germline ends. In nucleotides, the CDR3 is TGTGCCAGCAGCTTACGGGCAGTGAACACCGGGGAGCTGTTTTTT. Translating it yields CASSLRAVNTGELFF.

This clonotype was counted ten times or more. J is TRBJ2-5 and V is TRBV7-9, with TRBD1 identical over 11 bases. This CDR3 is built from 17 residues. The J segment lost 4 bases and the V segment lost 2 bases, leaving 9 bases of the junction unmatched. Germline lookup yields CDR1 SEHNR and CDR2 FQNEAQ (reference sequence). CDR3 loop: CASSLTSGQGAGETQYF. CDR3 sequence (DNA): TGTGCCAGCAGCTTAACGTCAGGACAGGGGGCTGGAGAGACCCAGTACTTC.

This clonotype was counted a few times. V and J are TRBV30 and TRBJ2-5; TRBD2 might be the D (7 bases). The V gene lost 0 bases and the J gene lost 4 bases, with 15 bases spanning the gap. CDR1 and CDR2 (germline): GTSNPN, SVGIG (reference sequence). The CDR3 loop spans 15 amino acids. CDR3 in amino acids: CAWSVRFGGRETQYF. CDR3 DNA: TGTGCCTGGAGTGTACGTTTCGGGGGGCGAGAGACCCAGTACTTC.

This clonotype occurred once. V is TRBV3-1 and J is TRBJ2-3; 10 bases line up with TRBD2. The V gene's germline CDR1 is LGHDT and CDR2 YNNKEL (reference sequence). This CDR3 spans 16 amino acids. V lost 8 bases, J lost 6 bases, and 14 bases stayed unmatched. For the CDR3, the DNA is TGTGCCAGCCTAAGCGGGAGGGCCCCCCCAGCGGATACGCAGTATTTT. Protein sequence: CASLSGRAPPADTQYF.

V and J are TRBV5-1 and TRBJ2-4, with a weak D call TRBD2 (6 bases). Germline V gene data show CDR1 as SGHRS and CDR2 as YFSETQ. The CDR3 runs 14 residues. Trimming shortened V by 5 bases and J by 3 bases, and 12 bases separated the two germline ends. Written as DNA, the CDR3 is TGCGCCAGCAGGAACGGGAGTGGCAAAAACATTCAGTACTTC. This translates into CASRNGSGKNIQYF.

This clonotype was seen a few times. This chain joins TRBV28 and TRBJ1-4, with a possible D match to TRBD1 (5 bases). The CDR3 spans 14 residues. Germline V gene sequence: CDR1 MDHEN, CDR2 SYDVKM. V dropped 6 bases and J dropped 4 bases, with 12 bases sitting between them. The CDR3 spells CASRPGSVNEKLFF. The CDR3 DNA sequence: TGTGCCAGCAGACCAGGGTCAGTTAATGAAAAACTGTTTTTT.

Ten or more counts support this clonotype. The J gene is TRBJ2-3, the V gene TRBV27; no clear D gene. The CDR3 is 15 residues long. Per the germline V gene, CDR1 is MNHEY and CDR2 is SMNVEV (reference sequence). Trimming cost V 2 bases and J 1 base, with 10 bases left between them. CDR3 DNA sequence: TGTGCCAGCAGTTTAAGTATAAGCCGCACAGATACGCAGTATTTT. Protein: CASSLSISRTDTQYF.

This clonotype was recorded at least ten times. The DNA for the CDR3 is TGTGCCAGCAACACCCGGGACAGGGCCTACGAGCAGTACTTC. This gives the protein CASNTRDRAYEQYF. This rearrangement joins TRBV2 to TRBJ2-7; 9 bases line up with TRBD1. The CDR3 length is 14 residues. V shed 7 bases and J 2 bases; nucleotides not matched to a gene: 6. Per germline, CDR1 SNHLY and CDR2 FYNNEI.

This clonotype was counted at least ten times. The chain carries TRBV5-1 and TRBJ1-1, with 7 positions matching TRBD1. Germline CDR1 and CDR2: SGHRS and YFSETQ. The CDR3 extends over 14 amino acids. V shed 3 bases and J 3 bases; nucleotides not matched to a gene: 5. This chain's CDR3 is CASSSQGFDTEAFF. The CDR3, as DNA: TGCGCCAGCAGCTCACAGGGGTTCGACACTGAAGCTTTCTTT.

In its sample, this clonotype was seen many times. The chain uses TRBV2 and TRBJ2-1; D gene uncertain. This CDR3 comprises 14 residues. Trimming stripped 8 bases from V and 2 bases from J, with 13 bases between. The V gene's germline CDR1 is SNHLY and CDR2 FYNNEI. The CDR3 loop reads CASYGRAAYNEQFF. CDR3 in DNA: TGTGCCAGCTACGGCAGAGCAGCCTACAATGAGCAGTTCTTC.

There are many counts of this clonotype. The V gene is TRBV11-1, the J gene TRBJ2-7, with D possibly called TRBD1 or TRBD2 (5 bases each). Germline CDR1 SGHAT, CDR2 FQDESV (reference sequence). V was clipped by 3 bases and J by 0 bases, with 12 bases between them. This CDR3 is built from 15 residues. The CDR3 reads CASSLGTDRSYEQYF. The CDR3 DNA sequence: TGTGCCAGCAGCTTGGGGACGGACCGCTCCTACGAGCAGTACTTC.

Comments on this clonotype: It may be a read error: a sequence one base away is much more abundant. The chain carries TRBV27 and TRBJ2-3; 12 bases fit TRBD2. Near its end, the DNA agrees better with TRBJ2-5, so the J call may be wrong. Germline V gene sequence: CDR1 MNHEY, CDR2 SMNVEV (reference sequence). The CDR3 consists of 14 residues. The CDR3 DNA is TGTGCCAGCAGTCCCCGACTAGCGGGAGATACCCAGTACTTC. Its protein product is CASSPRLAGDTQYF.